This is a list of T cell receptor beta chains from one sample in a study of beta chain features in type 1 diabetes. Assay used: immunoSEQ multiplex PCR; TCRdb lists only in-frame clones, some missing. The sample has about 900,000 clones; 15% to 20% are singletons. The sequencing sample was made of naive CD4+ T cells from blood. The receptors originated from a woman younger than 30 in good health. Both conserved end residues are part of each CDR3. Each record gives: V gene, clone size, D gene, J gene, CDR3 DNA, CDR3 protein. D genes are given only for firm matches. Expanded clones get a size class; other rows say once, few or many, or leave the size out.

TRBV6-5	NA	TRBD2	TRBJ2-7	TGTGCCAGCAGAATGCTAGCGGGATCCTACGAGCAGTACTTC	CASRMLAGSYEQYF
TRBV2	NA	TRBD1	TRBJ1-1	TGTGCCAGCCGGGACAGGGTTTTAAGCACTGAAGCTTTCTTT	CASRDRVLSTEAFF
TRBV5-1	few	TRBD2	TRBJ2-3	TGCGCCAGCAGCTTGTTGGCTAGCGGGAGTACAGATACGCAGTATTTT	CASSLLASGSTDTQYF
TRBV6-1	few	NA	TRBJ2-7	TGTGCCAGCAGTAGGACGGTTGGATCCTACGAGCAGTACTTC	CASSRTVGSYEQYF
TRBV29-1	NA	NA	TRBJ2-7	TGCAGCGCCGTAGGACAAAGCATCTACGAGCAGTACTTC	CSAVGQSIYEQYF
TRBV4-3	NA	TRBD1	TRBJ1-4	TGCGCCAGCAGCCAAGATGGCAGGGGGCAAGAAAAACTGTTTTTT	CASSQDGRGQEKLFF
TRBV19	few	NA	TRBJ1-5	TGTGCCAGTAGTCCAATGCTGGGCGCGGGCAATCAGCCCCAGCATTTT	CASSPMLGAGNQPQHF
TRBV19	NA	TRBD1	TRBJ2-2	TGTGCCAGTAGTATTAGGGGGCTTACCGGGGAGCTGTTTTTT	CASSIRGLTGELFF
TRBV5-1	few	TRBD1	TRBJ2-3	TGCGCCAGCAGCTACAGGGGGCCGGATACGCAGTATTTT	CASSYRGPDTQYF
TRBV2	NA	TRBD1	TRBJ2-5	TGTGCCAGCAACCGAAGGGGGCTCCAAGAGACCCAGTACTTC	CASNRRGLQETQYF
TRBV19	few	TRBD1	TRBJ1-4	TGTGCCAGTTCGTCTCGACAGGGACGCTTTGAAAAACTGTTTTTT	CASSSRQGRFEKLFF
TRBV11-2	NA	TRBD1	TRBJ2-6	TGTGCCAGCATGGGGGGACAGGGAATCTCTGGGGCCAACGTCCTGACTTTC	CASMGGQGISGANVLTF
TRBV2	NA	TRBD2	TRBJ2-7	TGTGCCAGCAGCACTAGCGGCTACGAGCAGTACTTC	CASSTSGYEQYF
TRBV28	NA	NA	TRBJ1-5	TGTGCCAGCAGCGGACACGGAGTCCAGCCCCAGCATTTT	CASSGHGVQPQHF
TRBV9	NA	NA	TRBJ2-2	TGTGCCAGCAGCCGGTCTGACGGGGAGCTGTTTTTT	CASSRSDGELFF
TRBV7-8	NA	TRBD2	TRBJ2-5	TGTGCCAGCACCTTCCGGGCTAGCGGGATAGAGACCCAGTACTTC	CASTFRASGIETQYF
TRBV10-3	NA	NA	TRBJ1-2	TGTGCCATCAAGATGGGAGGGGTGGATGGCTACACCTTC	CAIKMGGVDGYTF
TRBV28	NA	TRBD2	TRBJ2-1	TGTGCCAGCAGACTAGCGGGAGGGTACAATGAGCAGTTCTTC	CASRLAGGYNEQFF
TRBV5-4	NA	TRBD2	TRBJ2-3	TGTGCCAGCAGCAAAGGACTAGCGGAGGCAGATACGCAGTATTTT	CASSKGLAEADTQYF
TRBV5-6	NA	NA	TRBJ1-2	TGTGCCAGCAGCCCCGACCTCTTAGTCCGTGGCTACACCTTC	CASSPDLLVRGYTF
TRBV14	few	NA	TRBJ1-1	TGTGCCAGCAGCCAAGAAAGGGGCACTGAAGCTTTCTTT	CASSQERGTEAFF
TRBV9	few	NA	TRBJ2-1	TGTGCCAGCGGGCAGGCCGGCACCTACAATGAGCAGTTCTTC	CASGQAGTYNEQFF
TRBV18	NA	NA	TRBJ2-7	TGTGCCAGCTCACTTTATCTCGACGAGCAGTACTTC	CASSLYLDEQYF
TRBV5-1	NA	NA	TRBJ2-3	TGCGCCAGCAGAGGGGTGGGGGCAACAGATACGCAGTATTTT	CASRGVGATDTQYF
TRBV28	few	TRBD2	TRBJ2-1	TGTGCCAGCAGTAGGGACACTAGCGGGAGGGGGGATGAGCAGTTCTTC	CASSRDTSGRGDEQFF
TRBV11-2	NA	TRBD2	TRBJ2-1	TGTGCCAGCCACCAGGGACTAGCGGGGTCGAGCTCCTACAATGAGCAGTTCTTC	CASHQGLAGSSSYNEQFF
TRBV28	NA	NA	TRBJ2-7	TGTGCCAGCAGGGCAGGGCGCCACGAGCAGTACTTC	CASRAGRHEQYF
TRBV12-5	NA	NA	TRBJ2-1	TGTGCTAGTGGTTTGGTACACAATGAGCAGTTCTTC	CASGLVHNEQFF
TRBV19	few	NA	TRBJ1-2	TGTGCCAGTAGTATCCGGCGACTATATGGCTACACCTTC	CASSIRRLYGYTF
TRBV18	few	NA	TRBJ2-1	TGTGCCAGCTCACCGCAGGAAAACGATGAGCAGTTCTTC	CASSPQENDEQFF
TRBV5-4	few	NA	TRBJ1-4	TGTGCCAGCAGCTTGGCCCCCGGGGGCGCCGGTAATGAAAAACTGTTTTTT	CASSLAPGGAGNEKLFF
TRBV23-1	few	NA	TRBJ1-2	TGCGCCAGCAGCCCCTGGGGCCCGAAGATTAATGGCTACACCTTC	CASSPWGPKINGYTF
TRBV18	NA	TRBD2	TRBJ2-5	TGTGCCAGCTCTATCAGTTCCGGGACTAGCGGGCAAGAGACCCAGTACTTC	CASSISSGTSGQETQYF
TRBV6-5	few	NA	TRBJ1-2	TGTGCCAGCAGTGGAAGACAGGTCTTCAATGGCTACACCTTC	CASSGRQVFNGYTF
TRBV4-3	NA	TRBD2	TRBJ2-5	TGCGCCAGCAGCCCCTTAGCGGGAGCGGGGGAGACCCAGTACTTC	CASSPLAGAGETQYF
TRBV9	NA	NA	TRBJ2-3	TGTGCCAGCAGCGTAGGGTCTCGAATAACCAGCACAGATACGCAGTATTTT	CASSVGSRITSTDTQYF
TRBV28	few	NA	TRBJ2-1	TGTGCCAGCAGTTTAGGGGCATCCTCCTACTACAATGAGCAGTTCTTC	CASSLGASSYYNEQFF